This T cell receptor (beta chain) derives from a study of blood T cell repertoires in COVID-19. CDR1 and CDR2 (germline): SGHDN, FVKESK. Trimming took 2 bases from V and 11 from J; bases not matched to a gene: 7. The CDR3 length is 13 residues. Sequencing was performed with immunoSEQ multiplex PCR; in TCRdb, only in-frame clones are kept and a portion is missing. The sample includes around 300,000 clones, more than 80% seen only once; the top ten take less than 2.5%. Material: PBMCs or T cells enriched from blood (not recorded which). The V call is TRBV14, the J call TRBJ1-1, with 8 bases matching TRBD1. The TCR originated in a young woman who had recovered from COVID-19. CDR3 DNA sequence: TGTGCCAGCAGCCAACTACAGGGGGTAGGGGCTTTCTTT. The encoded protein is CASSQLQGVGAFF. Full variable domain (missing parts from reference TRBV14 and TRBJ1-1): EAGVTQFPSHSVIEKGQTVTLRCDPISGHDNLYWYRRVMGKEIKFLLHFVKESKQDESGMPNNRFLAERTGGTYSTLKVQPAELEDSGVYFCASSQLQGVGAFFGQGTRLTVV.